The 13 T cell receptor beta chains below come from one sample, sequenced in a study of blood T cell repertoires in COVID-19. Here immunoSEQ multiplex PCR was the method, and the copy in TCRdb shows in-frame clones only, minus some. The sample includes around 230,000 clones, about 88% of them seen just once. Sequenced input: PBMCs or T cells enriched from blood (not recorded which). The receptors derive from a young woman who had recovered from COVID-19.

This clone was seen a single time. The J gene is TRBJ2-2, the V gene TRBV3-1 (or the pseudogene TRBV3-2); D possibly corresponds to TRBD1 (6 bases). Germline V gives CDR1 LGHDT, CDR2 YNNKEL (reference sequence). V was clipped by 1 base and J by 2 bases, with 11 bases between them. The CDR3 extends over 16 amino acids. The CDR3 DNA is TGTGCCAGCAGCCAAGCCGGGACACCAAACACCGGGGAGCTGTTTTTT. Protein product: CASSQAGTPNTGELFF.

This clone turned up a few times. The chain has TRBV18 and TRBJ2-7; the match to TRBD1 covers 10 bases. Germline lookup yields CDR1 KGHSH and CDR2 LQKENI. V lost 6 bases, J lost 4 bases, and 6 bases stayed unmatched. The CDR3 contains 14 residues. Here the CDR3 DNA reads TGTGCCAGCTCCACCGGGACAGGGGATTACGAGCAGTACTTC. As protein: CASSTGTGDYEQYF.

The chain is built from TRBV6-5 and TRBJ1-5; a possible D gene is TRBD1 (6 bases). In germline, CDR1 is MNHEY, CDR2 SVGAGI. The length of the CDR3 is 13 residues. Trimming took 8 bases from V and 7 from J, leaving 15 bases between them. For the CDR3, the DNA is TGTGCCAGCTCGGGTCAGGGGCGCCAGCCCCAGCATTTT. This sequence encodes CASSGQGRQPQHF.

The chain couples TRBV11-2 to TRBJ2-7; 7 bases are shared with TRBD1. CDR1 is SGHAT, CDR2 FQNNGV, per germline. CDR3 length: 15 residues. The V segment lost 0 bases and the J segment 5 bases; nucleotides outside the gene matches: 7. The chain's CDR3 is CASSLEGGPLDEQYF. DNA of the CDR3: TGTGCCAGCAGCTTAGAAGGGGGCCCCCTGGACGAGCAGTACTTC.

A remark on this clone: This CDR3 is also generated by other DNA sequences in the sample. This chain joins TRBV12-3 or TRBV12-4 and TRBJ2-3; D uncertain. The CDR3 is made up of 11 amino acids. With 4 bases removed from V and 6 bases from J, the gap between germline ends came to 5 bases. CDR3 sequence (DNA): TGTGCCAGCAGTTCACGGGATACGCAGTATTTT. This encodes CASSSRDTQYF.

The chain has TRBV5-6 and TRBJ2-7; 7 bases agree with TRBD2. Germline CDR1 and CDR2: SGHDT and YYEEEE. J gave up 2 bases and V 4 bases, and 12 bases lay outside the gene matches. CDR3 length equals 16 residues. The DNA of the CDR3 is TGTGCCAGCAGCACCTCTCGGGGGGTATTGCCCTACGAGCAGTACTTC. Translating gives CASSTSRGVLPYEQYF.

The rearrangement links TRBV7-3 to TRBJ2-5; D perhaps matches TRBD1 (5 bases). The V end lost 5 bases, the J end lost 4 bases, and 14 bases lay between the germline ends. This CDR3 contains 14 residues. Germline-derived CDR1 and CDR2 are SGHTA and FQGTGA. CDR3 sequence: CASSRSGSGETQYF. In DNA, the CDR3 is TGTGCCAGCAGCCGATCAGGGTCCGGAGAGACCCAGTACTTC.

The V and J genes are TRBV28 and TRBJ2-6, with 7 bases lining up with TRBD2. Germline CDR1 reads MDHEN; CDR2 reads SYDVKM. Trimming at V came to 2 bases and at J to 1 base, leaving 11 bases not matched to a gene. The CDR3 is 19 amino acids. The CDR3: CASSLRPSGSRSGANVLTF. CDR3 DNA: TGTGCCAGCAGTTTACGGCCTAGCGGTTCTCGGTCTGGGGCCAACGTCCTGACTTTC.

A single count supports this clone. The gene calls are TRBV19 and TRBJ1-5; D possibly corresponds to TRBD1 (5 bases). Germline CDR1 LNHDA, CDR2 SQIVND (reference sequence). Trimming left V 6 bases short and J 3 bases short, with 15 bases between. The CDR3 runs 15 residues. The CDR3 nucleotides read TGTGCCAGTAGCAGGGACTTATGGAACAATCAGCCCCAGCATTTT. It is translated as CASSRDLWNNQPQHF.

Notes on this clone: A junction end diverges from the germline sequence, so it may reflect a read error. The rearrangement joins TRBV4-3 to TRBJ2-4; 8 bases are a match to TRBD1. Germline V lookup: CDR1 LGHNA, CDR2 YSLEER. This CDR3 spans 14 amino acids. The CDR3 sequence: CASSQELSRDRHDF. The DNA for the CDR3 is TGCGCCAGCAGCCAAGAATTGTCCCGGGACAGGCATGACTTC.

J is TRBJ1-5 and V is TRBV4-1; D possibly corresponds to TRBD1 (6 bases). Between the trimmed V and J ends, which lost 0 bases and 6 bases, there was a span of 12 bases. This CDR3 contains 15 residues. Germline loops: CDR1 MGHRA, CDR2 YSYEKL. CDR3 in amino acids: CASSQEGGRVQPQHF. In nucleotides, the CDR3 is TGCGCCAGCAGCCAAGAGGGGGGGCGGGTTCAGCCCCAGCATTTT.

V gene TRBV7-3 combines with J gene TRBJ1-6; no clear D gene. CDR1 SGHTA and CDR2 FQGTGA come from the germline V gene. This CDR3 is 13 amino acids long. V was pared by 5 bases and J by 9 bases, with 11 bases between. The CDR3 loop is CASSPRGPSPLHF. The CDR3 bases are TGTGCCAGCAGCCCTCGAGGGCCTTCACCCCTCCACTTT.

The genes are TRBV18 and TRBJ1-5; D might be TRBD1 (6 bases). The CDR3 spans 16 residues. Trimming took off 3 bases at V and 2 bases at J, with 14 bases between the two ends. Per the germline V gene, CDR1 is KGHSH and CDR2 is LQKENI. The CDR3 DNA reads as TGTGCCAGCTCACCGAGAGGGGGTTTGGGCAATCAGCCCCAGCATTTT. Protein sequence: CASSPRGGLGNQPQHF.